Listed below are T cell receptor beta chains from one sample, sequenced in a study of T cell responses to AZD1222 COVID-19 vaccine. Generated by immunoSEQ multiplex PCR, the TCRdb table keeps only in-frame clones and is missing some. Of around 160,000 clones in the sample, around nine tenths were seen once. The input for sequencing was peripheral blood, taken on day 0 of MenACWY control vaccination. These receptors all stem from an adult in good health. The CDR3 runs from the conserved cysteine through the conserved F or W. A D gene is named only where the DNA matches it firmly. A clone size is listed for some rows: how often the clone was seen (once, few, many), or a class if it is expanded.

size: .; J: TRBJ2-7; D: TRBD1; V: TRBV3-1/TRBV3-2; DNA: TGTGCCAGCAGCCATCGTAGACAGGGGCCTCGGGACGAGCAGTACTTC; CDR3: CASSHRRQGPRDEQYF
size: .; J: TRBJ1-4; D: TRBD1; V: TRBV6-5; DNA: TGTGCCAGCACGGGAGGGGGCACTAATGAAAAACTGTTTTTT; CDR3: CASTGGGTNEKLFF
size: .; J: TRBJ2-1; D: TRBD2; V: TRBV7-2; DNA: TGTGCCAGCTCAGGTAGCGGGGGGGAGGAGCAGTTCTTC; CDR3: CASSGSGGEEQFF
size: many; J: TRBJ1-1; D: .; V: TRBV9; DNA: TGTGCCAGCAGCGTAGGAGGAGGGAGGGGAGGCCCTGAAGCTTTCTTT; CDR3: CASSVGGGRGGPEAFF
size: .; J: TRBJ1-5; D: .; V: TRBV5-4; DNA: TGTGCCAGCAGCATAGGGACGGGAGGCAATCAGCCCCAGCATTTT; CDR3: CASSIGTGGNQPQHF
size: once; J: TRBJ2-7; D: TRBD2; V: TRBV28; DNA: TGTGCCAGCAGTTTAAGCGGGACGCTTTCCTACGAGCAGTACTTC; CDR3: CASSLSGTLSYEQYF
size: .; J: TRBJ1-1; D: .; V: TRBV7-2; DNA: TGTGCCAGCACCCAGGGCAGGATCATGAACACTGAAGCTTTCTTT; CDR3: CASTQGRIMNTEAFF
size: .; J: TRBJ1-2; D: .; V: TRBV14; DNA: TGTGCCAGCAGCCCCCACGAGGAGGCTCGTCGACGTGGCTACACCTTC; CDR3: CASSPHEEARRRGYTF
size: once; J: TRBJ2-7; D: TRBD1; V: TRBV5-8; DNA: TGTGCCAGCAGCATAGGGACAGGGAGAACCTACGAGCAGTACTTC; CDR3: CASSIGTGRTYEQYF
size: .; J: TRBJ2-1; D: TRBD2; V: TRBV11-2; DNA: TGTGCCAGCAGCTTATATGAGGGAGGGCAGCAGTTCTTC; CDR3: CASSLYEGGQQFF
size: .; J: TRBJ1-1; D: .; V: TRBV11-1; DNA: TGTGCCAGCAGCTTAAATAGATTCGGTGGGGACACTGAAGCTTTCTTT; CDR3: CASSLNRFGGDTEAFF
size: .; J: TRBJ2-3; D: TRBD2; V: TRBV15; DNA: TGTGCCACCAGCAGAGTTAGCGGGAGTGTCACAGATACGCAGTATTTT; CDR3: CATSRVSGSVTDTQYF
size: .; J: TRBJ1-6; D: .; V: TRBV5-6; DNA: TGTGCCAGCAGCTTGGCACTAGGGACGGATAATTCACCCCTCCACTTT; CDR3: CASSLALGTDNSPLHF
size: .; J: TRBJ2-3; D: .; V: TRBV20-1; DNA: TGCAGTGCTAGTTTCTTCGGGGGCCGGGGCGGGACGCAGTATTTT; CDR3: CSASFFGGRGGTQYF
size: few; J: TRBJ1-2; D: .; V: TRBV5-1; DNA: TGCGCCAGCAGCTTGCAACAGGGCAACAACTATGGCTACACCTTC; CDR3: CASSLQQGNNYGYTF
size: .; J: TRBJ2-1; D: .; V: TRBV10-1; DNA: TGCGCCAGCAGTGATAGCCGAGACGCGCAGGTGCAGTTCTTC; CDR3: CASSDSRDAQVQFF
size: .; J: TRBJ2-2; D: TRBD2; V: TRBV2; DNA: TGTGCCAGCAGCGGACTAGCGGGAGGGCCTACCGGGGAGCTGTTTTTT; CDR3: CASSGLAGGPTGELFF
size: .; J: TRBJ2-5; D: .; V: TRBV5-1; DNA: TGCGCCAGCAGCGCACCCATCGGAGGGATACAAGAGACCCAGTACTTC; CDR3: CASSAPIGGIQETQYF